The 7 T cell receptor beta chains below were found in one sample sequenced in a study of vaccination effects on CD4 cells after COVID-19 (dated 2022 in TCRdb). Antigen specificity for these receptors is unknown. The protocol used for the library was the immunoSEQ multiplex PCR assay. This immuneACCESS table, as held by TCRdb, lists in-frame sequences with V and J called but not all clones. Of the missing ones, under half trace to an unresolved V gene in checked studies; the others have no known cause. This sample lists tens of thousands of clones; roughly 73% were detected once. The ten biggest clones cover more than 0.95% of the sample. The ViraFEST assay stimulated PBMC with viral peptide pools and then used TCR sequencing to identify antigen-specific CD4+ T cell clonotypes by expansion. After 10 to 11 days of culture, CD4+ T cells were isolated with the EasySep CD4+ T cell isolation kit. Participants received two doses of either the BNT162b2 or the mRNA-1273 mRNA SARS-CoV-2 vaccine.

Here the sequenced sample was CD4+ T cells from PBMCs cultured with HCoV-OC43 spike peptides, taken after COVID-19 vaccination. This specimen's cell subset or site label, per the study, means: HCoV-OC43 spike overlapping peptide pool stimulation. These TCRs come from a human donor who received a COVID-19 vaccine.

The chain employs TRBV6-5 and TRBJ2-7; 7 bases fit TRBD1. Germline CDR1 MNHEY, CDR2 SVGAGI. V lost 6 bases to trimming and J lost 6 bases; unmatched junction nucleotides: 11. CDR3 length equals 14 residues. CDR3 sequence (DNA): TGTGCCAGCAGGCGGACAGGTTCTGAGGCCGAGCAGTACGTC. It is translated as CASRRTGSEAEQYV.

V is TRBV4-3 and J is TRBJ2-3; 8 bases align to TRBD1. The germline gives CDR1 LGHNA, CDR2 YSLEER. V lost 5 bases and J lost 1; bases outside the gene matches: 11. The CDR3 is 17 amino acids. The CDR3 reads CASSSQPPGQGTDTQYF. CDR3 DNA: TGCGCCAGCAGCTCCCAACCCCCGGGACAGGGCACAGATACGCAGTATTTT.

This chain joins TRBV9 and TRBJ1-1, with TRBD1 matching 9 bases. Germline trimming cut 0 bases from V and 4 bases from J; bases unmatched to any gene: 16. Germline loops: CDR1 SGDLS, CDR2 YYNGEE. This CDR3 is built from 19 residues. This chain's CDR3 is CASSVDDPGQGPGGTEAFF. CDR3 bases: TGTGCCAGCAGCGTAGACGACCCGGGACAGGGACCGGGCGGCACTGAAGCTTTCTTT.

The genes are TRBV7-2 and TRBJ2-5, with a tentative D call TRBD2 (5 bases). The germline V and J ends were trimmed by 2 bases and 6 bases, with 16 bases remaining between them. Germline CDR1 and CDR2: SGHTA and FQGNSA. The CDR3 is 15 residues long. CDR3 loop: CASSLTGSLEKTQYF. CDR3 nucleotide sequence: TGTGCCAGCAGCTTAACGGGGAGTCTTGAAAAGACCCAGTACTTC.

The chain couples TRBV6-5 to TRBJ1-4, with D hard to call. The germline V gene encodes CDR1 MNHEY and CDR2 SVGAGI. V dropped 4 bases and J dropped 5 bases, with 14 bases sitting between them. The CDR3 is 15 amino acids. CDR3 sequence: CASSSRTAGNEKLFF. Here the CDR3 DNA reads TGTGCCAGCAGTTCCCGGACGGCGGGGAATGAAAAACTGTTTTTT.

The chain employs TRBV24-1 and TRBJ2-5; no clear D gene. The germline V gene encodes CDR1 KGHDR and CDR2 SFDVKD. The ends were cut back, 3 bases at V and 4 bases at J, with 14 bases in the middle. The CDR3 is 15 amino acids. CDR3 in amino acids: CATSDPRESGETQYF. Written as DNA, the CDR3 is TGTGCCACCAGTGATCCAAGGGAATCTGGAGAGACCCAGTACTTC.

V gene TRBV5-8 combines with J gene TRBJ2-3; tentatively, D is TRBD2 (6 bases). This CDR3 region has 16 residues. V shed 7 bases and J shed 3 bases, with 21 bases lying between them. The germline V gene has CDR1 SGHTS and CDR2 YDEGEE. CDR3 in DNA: TGTGCCAGCCCCCTTGCCCCGGGGGAGAGGACAGATACGCAGTATTTT. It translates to CASPLAPGERTDTQYF.